This T cell receptor beta chain is drawn from a study of cytomegalovirus exposure and HLA in healthy donors. Across the study: An early release of data contained some 80 million unique TCRs, which came from HLA-typed donors.

Germline CDR1 is SNHLY and CDR2 is FYNNEI. CDR3 size: 14 residues. V was shortened by 11 bases and J by 3 bases, with 19 bases between the two germline ends. The primer mix had 60 Vbeta and 13 Jbeta primers. The assay was immunoSEQ multiplex PCR, and TCRdb's table has in-frame clones only and misses some. Seen here are about 180,000 clones, around 80% observed once, and the top ten hold around 1.6%. This clone turned up a few times. What it binds is unknown. Findings and caveats of the study: At a 0.05 false discovery rate, a later analysis found 18,000 or so TCR beta sequences to be associated with HLA alleles. A later analysis reportedly found that, within productive TCRs, an Asian-associated ancestry cluster had fewer N-insertions than the mean observed across the 666 donors.

The J gene is TRBJ2-5, the V gene TRBV2, with D perhaps matching TRBD2 (7 bases). The sequenced sample consisted of PBMCs. The receptor was isolated from a man aged 18-30 years in good health and CMV-seronegative. The CDR3 DNA reads TGTGCCCTAACGGGGGCTAGCGGAGAAGAGACCCAGTACTTC. Translation gives CALTGASGEETQYF.